This TCR beta chain was identified in a study of human T cells and chemical hapten exposure (dated by TCRdb to the early 2020s). For the study in its entirety: For sensitization, 2% DPC in acetone was applied to a roughly 2 cm by roughly 2 cm area of upper inner arm skin. The study tracked peripheral blood TCR repertoire changes in vivo during primary and secondary sensitization to the hapten diphenylcyclopropenone (DPC) in alopecia patients. Weekly therapeutic DPC doses were additionally applied to the scalp of patients throughout the approximately 24-week study period. The patient cohort, mostly female, included alopecia areata with under or over 50% scalp involvement, alopecia totalis and alopecia universalis. Blood samples were taken from patients before sensitization (week 0) and then at 2, 6 and about 24 weeks after DPC sensitization. Patch testing was performed on the upper back with Finn chambers containing 0.01% DPC, and the patch tests were scored after 6 days according to International Contact Dermatitis Research Group standards. The libraries were sequenced as a pool, and the TCR yield per sample differed mostly because of small variations in library volumes within the pool. Blood for TCR sequencing was provided by twenty-nine alopecia patients at one to four time points (pre-sensitization, 2, 6 and 24 weeks).

V is shortened by 3 bases, J by 7 bases, and the region joining them spans 11 bases. The CDR3, from cysteine to phenylalanine, totals 13 residues. Solely the CDR3 DNA is kept, with 39 bases framed from the first base. The library was produced with RACE. Sequencing took place on a NextSeq 500. Library preparation attached unique molecular identifiers to individual cDNA molecules for quantitative, reproducible TCR counting. For every blood RNA sample, sequencing covered both the TCR alpha and TCR beta chains. The paper's processing steps were these. The median number of TCRs per sample was some 100,000, ranging from about 23,224 to 750,000. The Decombinator software suite was used to annotate the V, J and CDR3 of the TCR reads. Every sample was subsampled to the same number of TCRs (28,000) for the PS versus PT1 abundance plots. Expanded TCRs were defined as absent before sensitization and observed at least eight times at the 2-week time point. Using fastp at Q25 and MiXCR, TCRdb reprocessed the public reads and kept productive beta chains. Rows matching on CDR3 protein sequence are summarized as one entry with the most common DNA and genes. The V and J calls were not made by the authors but by TCRdb's processing. The sample has around 200,000 distinct CDR3 sequences on record, under 25% of them singletons. About 2.5% of the sample rests with the top ten.

This specimen's time point label, per the study, means: patch test 3, about 24 weeks after DPC sensitization. The treatment or condition label, read with the paper, signifies: therapeutic diphenylcyclopropenone sensitization with weekly scalp DPC. Blood at each patch-test visit was drawn before the patch test was applied. Eligible patients were aged 18 to 70, diagnosed with alopecia, deemed suitable for DPC therapy, and excluded if pregnant. Total RNA was extracted from unfractionated whole blood that had been collected in Tempus Blood RNA tubes. A remark on this clonotype: There is no known antigen for this receptor. No base-level quality is on record; no much larger clone is a single base apart.

Summary of the overall study and its limitations: Patch test score was positively correlated with the number of PT1 expanded TCRs, with significance at thresholds 8, 16 and 32 but not at 4. Significantly more large CDR3 similarity clusters were formed by expanded TCRs than by pre-sensitization or healthy control sets, consistent with antigen-driven responses. No change with DPC sensitization was found in the number of TCRs above 1 in 1000 frequency, and no evidence of global repertoire structure alterations was found. Because every patient had alopecia, a presumed autoimmune disease, the patients' immune response might differ from that of healthy individuals. After repeated subsampling, changes were observed in the strength of the expansion versus patch-test correlation and in the threshold at which the correlation became significant.

This receptor was taken from a woman in her 40s with alopecia areata. Some clones in this sample may be carry-over from other donors' samples. The sequenced sample was whole blood, obtained in connection with sensitization to the hapten diphenylcyclopropenone (DPC). The chain was built from TRBV12-3 or TRBV12-4 and TRBJ2-3; TRBD1 could be the D gene, as 6 bases match. The CDR3 region: CASSFPQGNTQYF. The nucleotides read TGTGCCAGCAGTTTCCCACAGGGCAATACGCAGTATTTT.